This T cell receptor (beta chain) was retrieved from a study of cytomegalovirus exposure and HLA in healthy donors. Study-level background: Tens of millions of unique TCRs, all from HLA-typed donors, were included in an early release of the data.

The CDR3 runs 16 residues. V was trimmed by 8 bases and J by 8 bases, leaving 27 bases between them. Germline V CDR1 and CDR2: SGHTA, FQGTGA. 13 Jbeta primers and 60 Vbeta primers were used for the PCR. Produced via immunoSEQ multiplex PCR; TCRdb's table is partial and in-frame only. The sample shows 120,000 or so clones, about 75% of them seen only once. The source is a man aged 60 to 75 in good health and CMV-seropositive. This chain joins TRBV7-3 and TRBJ1-2; D perhaps matches TRBD1 (5 bases). The sequenced sample was PBMCs. CDR3 sequence: CASAPRGGMTPGGYTF. Written as DNA, the CDR3 is TGTGCCAGCGCTCCACGGGGGGGAATGACCCCGGGGGGCTACACCTTC.